A single sample gave rise to the 9 T cell receptor beta chains below, sequenced in a study of low-dose radiotherapy and immunotherapy resistance in tumors. This sample's time point: before trial treatment. TRAV and TRBV primers primed cDNA for both TCRalpha and TCRbeta. Using a constant-region primer together with a V-primer adapter, TCRs were subjected to approximately 20 PCR cycles of amplification. TCRdb reprocessed the reads with MiXCR, giving one entry per CDR3 protein. Of 80,000 to 95,000 distinct CDR3 sequences listed, 9.4% are singletons. The sample in question was PBMCs, obtained before treatment. Receptor source: a male donor with prostate cancer.

This clonotype is medium-sized (0.01 to 0.1%) in the sample. The chain recombines TRBV6-1 with TRBJ2-7; 7 nucleotides match TRBD1. The CDR3 covers 14 residues. Trimming cost V 4 bases and J 2 bases; bases outside gene matches: 5. Germline values: CDR1 MNHNS, CDR2 SASEGT. CDR3 nucleotides: TGTGCCAGCAGTGCCACCGGGACAGCCTACGAGCAGTACTTC. Translating it yields CASSATGTAYEQYF.

This clonotype was counted ten times or more. The chain is built from TRBV5-6 and TRBJ1-1, with TRBD1 matching 8 bases. Germline V gives CDR1 SGHDT, CDR2 YYEEEE. This CDR3 spans 14 amino acids. The V and J ends lost 4 bases and 4 bases, in that order; junction bases with no gene match: 6. The CDR3 is CASSLTGGTTEAFF. The CDR3 nucleotides read TGTGCCAGCAGCCTAACAGGGGGTACCACTGAAGCTTTCTTT.

This clonotype was found many times. This chain uses TRBV20-1 with TRBJ2-1, with TRBD2 matching 14 bases. This CDR3 comprises 20 residues. V dropped 3 bases and J dropped 6; count of bases not matched to a gene: 19. CDR1 and CDR2 (germline): DFQATT, SNEGSKA (reference sequence). DNA of the CDR3: TGCAGTGCTAGCGGAGCCGGGACTAGCGGGAGCCTCAACAGGGGCAATGAGCAGTTCTTC. Translation gives CSASGAGTSGSLNRGNEQFF.

This clonotype was seen ten or more times. The V gene is TRBV5-1, the J gene TRBJ2-2, with D perhaps TRBD2 (6 bases). The CDR3 length is 13 residues. V was clipped by 4 bases and J by 3 bases, with 7 bases between them. The V gene's germline CDR1 is SGHRS and CDR2 YFSETQ. The CDR3 sequence: CASSTGDTGELFF. CDR3 DNA sequence: TGCGCCAGCAGCACGGGGGACACCGGGGAGCTGTTTTTT. Full variable domain (missing parts from reference TRBV5-1 and TRBJ2-2): KAGVTQTPRYLIKTRGQQVTLSCSPISGHRSVSWYQQTPGQGLQFLFEYFSETQRNKGNFPGRFSGRQFSNSRSEMNVSTLELGDSALYLCASSTGDTGELFFGEGSRLTVL.

Comments on this clonotype: A far larger clone is only one base removed, so a read error is likely. For the CDR3, the DNA is TGCGCCAGCAGCTTGGTGACAGGACTAGCGGGAGATGAGCAGTACTTC. This sequence encodes CASSLVTGLAGDEQYF. This chain uses TRBV5-1 with TRBJ2-5; TRBD2 matches 13 bases. Germline CDR1 reads SGHRS; CDR2 reads YFSETQ. The CDR3 contains 16 residues. The V and J ends lost 0 bases and 11 bases, in that order; junction bases with no gene match: 10.

Ten or more counts support this clonotype. V is TRBV9 and J is TRBJ2-2, with D uncertain. The CDR3 has 14 residues. V lost 4 bases to trimming and J lost 6 bases, with 13 bases between them. Looked up from germline, CDR1 is SGDLS and CDR2 is YYNGEE. In DNA form, the CDR3 reads TGTGCCAGCAGCTGGGGTGACTCGGCCGGGGAGCTGTTTTTT. Amino acid sequence: CASSWGDSAGELFF.

This clonotype was counted ten times or more. V gene TRBV5-1 combines with J gene TRBJ2-1; TRBD2 aligns across 10 bases. Germline-derived CDR1 and CDR2 are SGHRS and YFSETQ. V shed 4 bases and J 8 bases; nucleotides not matched to a gene: 6. The CDR3 loop spans 14 amino acids. CDR3 amino acids: CASSKGLANHEQFF. CDR3 coding DNA: TGCGCCAGCAGCAAGGGACTAGCGAATCATGAGCAGTTCTTC.

This clonotype occurred many times. CDR3 region: CASSYAGQPVYSPLHF. The DNA of the CDR3 is TGTGCCAGCAGCTATGCGGGACAGCCGGTATATTCACCCCTCCACTTT. The chain has TRBV27 and TRBJ1-6, with TRBD1 identical over 7 bases. Germline assignment: CDR1 MNHEY and CDR2 SMNVEV (reference sequence). Trimming took 6 bases from V and 8 from J; bases not matched to a gene: 13. The CDR3 is made up of 16 amino acids.

This clonotype came up many times. This chain links TRBV5-1 with TRBJ2-1, with 8 bases fitting TRBD1. The V gene's germline CDR1 is SGHRS and CDR2 YFSETQ. There are 15 residues in the CDR3. The V gene end was trimmed by 3 bases and the J gene end by 4 bases; junction bases not matched to a gene: 6. CDR3 residues: CASSSGGGVYNEQFF. In DNA form, the CDR3 reads TGCGCCAGCAGCTCAGGGGGCGGAGTGTACAATGAGCAGTTCTTC.